The 13 T cell receptor beta chains listed next were all sequenced from one sample in a study of early T cells in non-severe SARS-CoV-2 infection. TCRdb redid the calling of the 5' RACE reads with MiXCR, one entry per CDR3 protein. Counted here are around 70,000 distinct CDR3 sequences, under 13% occurring once; the ten biggest clones make up 6.4%. Sequencing input: whole blood. These receptors all come from an adult who was a healthcare worker with PCR-confirmed SARS-CoV-2 infection or an uninfected control (not recorded which).

The V call is TRBV12-3 or TRBV12-4, the J call TRBJ2-5, with 7 nucleotides matching TRBD1. V trimming: 2 bases; J trimming: 4 bases; junction bases outside the gene matches: 1. The length of the CDR3 is 13 residues. The CDR3 DNA reads as TGTGCCAGCAGTTTACGACAGGGAGAGACCCAGTACTTC. It specifies CASSLRQGETQYF.

This chain links TRBV12-3 or TRBV12-4 with TRBJ2-1, with 13 bases aligning to TRBD2. The trim removed 1 base at V and 9 bases at J, leaving 3 bases unmatched. This CDR3 is built from 15 residues. CDR3 in amino acids: CASSLGTSGRGEQFF. DNA of the CDR3: TGTGCCAGCAGTTTAGGGACTAGCGGGAGAGGTGAGCAGTTCTTC.

This clonotype has just a few counts. This rearrangement joins TRBV12-3 or TRBV12-4 to TRBJ2-3; D is undetermined. The V end lost 6 bases, the J end lost 2 bases, and 6 bases lay between the germline ends. The CDR3 spans 12 residues. In DNA form, the CDR3 reads TGTGCCAGCAGCCAGTCCACAGATACGCAGTATTTT. It yields the protein CASSQSTDTQYF.

The chain employs TRBV11-2 and TRBJ2-3, with no clear D. Germline V gene lookup returns CDR1 SGHAT and CDR2 FQNNGV. Trimming cost V 4 bases and J 2 bases, with 13 bases left between them. CDR3 size: 15 residues. The CDR3 here is CASSWSTGDTDTQYF. In nucleotides, the CDR3 is TGTGCCAGCAGCTGGTCGACGGGCGACACAGATACGCAGTATTTT.

The chain combines TRBV5-1 with TRBJ2-7; TRBD2 is a possible D gene (6 bases). Trimming removed 4 bases at V and 1 base at J, with 15 bases between. The CDR3 spans 15 residues. Germline values: CDR1 SGHRS, CDR2 YFSETQ. CDR3 bases: TGCGCCAGCAGCCCCGGGACTTACTTGTCCTACGAGCAGTACTTC. Its protein is CASSPGTYLSYEQYF.

The table lists this clonotype with many counts. V and J are TRBV30 and TRBJ2-1, with 9 bases lining up with TRBD1. V lost 7 bases to trimming and J lost 5 bases; unmatched junction nucleotides: 9. Germline CDR1 GTSNPN, CDR2 SVGIG (reference sequence). This CDR3 has 14 amino acids. CDR3 coding DNA: TGTGCCTTAACGGGACAGGGATTCCACAATGAGCAGTTCTTC. As protein: CALTGQGFHNEQFF. Using reference TRBV30 and TRBJ2-1 for the parts outside the CDR3, the full variable domain is SQTIHQWPATLVQPVGSPLSLECTVEGTSNPNLYWYRQAAGRGLQLLFYSVGIGQISSEVPQNLSASRPQDRQFILSSKKLLLSDSGFYLCALTGQGFHNEQFFGPGTRLTVL.

This clonotype was observed a handful of times. The chain uses TRBV15 and TRBJ2-5, with D perhaps matching TRBD2 (6 bases). The V gene lost 0 bases and the J gene lost 5 bases, with 13 bases spanning the gap. The CDR3 consists of 15 residues. Germline V CDR1 and CDR2: LNHNV, YYDKDF (reference sequence). The DNA for the CDR3 is TGTGCCACCAGCAGAGATTCGGGGGTTTTGGAGACCCAGTACTTC. Translating gives CATSRDSGVLETQYF.

The chain couples TRBV7-8 to TRBJ2-6, with D perhaps being TRBD1 or TRBD2 (5 bases each). The CDR3 contains 16 residues. Germline V gene data show CDR1 as SGHVS and CDR2 as FQNEAQ. V gave up 0 bases and J gave up 3 bases, with 9 bases separating them. The CDR3 coding sequence is TGTGCCAGCAGCTTAGCCGGGGCTCGTGGGGCCAACGTCCTGACTTTC. This translates into CASSLAGARGANVLTF.

As DNA, the CDR3 is TGTGCCAGCAGTCAACTAGCGGGCTCCTACAATGAGCAGTTCTTC. Its translation is CASSQLAGSYNEQFF. The gene calls are TRBV7-2 and TRBJ2-1, with TRBD2 matching over 9 bases. V lost 6 bases, J lost 0 bases, and 3 bases stayed unmatched. The CDR3 runs 15 residues. The germline V gene has CDR1 SGHTA and CDR2 FQGNSA.

This chain uses TRBV20-1 with TRBJ2-3; weak D call: TRBD1 (5 bases). Germline CDR1 and CDR2: DFQATT and SNEGSKA (reference sequence). Deletions cut 5 bases from V and 3 bases from J, with 15 bases between. This CDR3 comprises 14 residues. The DNA for the CDR3 is TGCAGTGCTGATACGCGACAGCGTACAGATACGCAGTATTTT. This translates into CSADTRQRTDTQYF.

This chain joins TRBV27 and TRBJ1-6; TRBD1 matches 7 bases. Germline V gives CDR1 MNHEY, CDR2 SMNVEV (reference sequence). The CDR3 consists of 12 residues. Trimming removed 5 bases from V and 10 bases from J; junction bases left unmatched: 2. CDR3 sequence reads: CASSLQGSPLHF. In nucleotides, the CDR3 is TGTGCCAGCAGTCTACAGGGGTCACCCCTCCACTTT.

The chain uses TRBV20-1 and TRBJ2-3; 8 bases match TRBD2. V lost 4 bases and J lost 6; bases outside the gene matches: 12. Germline V gives CDR1 DFQATT, CDR2 SNEGSKA (reference sequence). CDR3 size: 15 residues. The CDR3 sequence: CSAKAGVPISDTQYF. In DNA, the CDR3 is TGCAGTGCTAAAGCGGGAGTGCCAATTAGCGATACGCAGTATTTT.

V is TRBV9 and J is TRBJ2-3; unclear D gene. CDR3 length: 14 amino acids. V lost 3 bases and J 4 bases, leaving 12 bases between the germline ends. The germline CDR1 and CDR2 sequences are SGDLS and YYNGEE. This CDR3 reads CASSGGRPADTQYF. CDR3 sequence (DNA): TGTGCCAGCAGCGGCGGACGCCCAGCAGATACGCAGTATTTT. Looking up the rest from reference TRBV9 and TRBJ2-3 gives the full variable domain: DSGVTQTPKHLITATGQRVTLRCSPRSGDLSVYWYQQSLDQGLQFLIQYYNGEERAKGNILERFSAQQFPDLHSELNLSSLELGDSALYFCASSGGRPADTQYFGPGTRLTVL.